This TCR beta chain came from a study of Ad26.COV2.S vaccination and SARS-CoV-2 variants (dated by TCRdb to the early 2020s). Some background on the complete study: Donors in the vaccine arm were drawn from COV1001, a phase I-IIa trial of Ad26.COV2.S in healthy adults that was multicentre, randomized, double-blind and placebo-controlled. Dosing of Ad26.COV2.S was intramuscular, at either 5x10^10 or 1x10^11 viral particles, delivered as one shot or as two shots spaced 56 days apart. Participants in the trial were split at random into five groups of five each, receiving low-dose or high-dose Ad26.COV2.S once or twice, or else placebo on both occasions. The TCR-sequenced set comprised roughly 30 samples: about 19 Ad26.COV2.S vaccine recipients, 5 placebo recipients and 8 SARS-CoV-2 convalescent individuals. TCRbeta repertoire sequencing was used to assess the specificity and breadth of SARS-CoV-2-reactive T cell receptors after Ad26.COV2.S vaccination. Blinding of investigators to trial group allocation was maintained during experiments and outcome assessment.

Regarding this clone: Its antigen is not yet known. Within one base of it there is no much larger clone, and no base qualities were kept.

Looking up the germline V gene (reference sequence) yields CDR1 LNHDA and CDR2 SQIVND. The CDR3 runs 13 amino acids, cysteine and phenylalanine included. Just the 39-base CDR3 DNA is kept, in frame starting at base 1. Trimming at the junction amounts to 5 bases on V and 4 bases on J, and the germline ends lie 9 bases apart. Summary of the overall study and its limitations: Vaccine and placebo recipients had comparable non-spike TCR breadth, which fits with the vaccine containing only spike. Substantial breadth of spike-specific CD8+ and CD4+ T cell responses was reported after vaccination. Compared with placebo recipients, Ad26.COV2.S recipients showed higher spike-specific TCR breadth (P = 0.0014). The authors noted that the TCR breadth and depth analyses may have underestimated total T cell responses. Comparing responses between vaccine doses or regimens was not something the study was powered to do.

This specimen's treatment or condition label, per the study, means: about 20 received Ad26.COV2.S at low or high dose, single or two shots; about 5 received placebo; per-sample allocation not given. Repertoires of vaccine and placebo recipients were sequenced from samples taken on day 63 after the first injection. Cohort 1b enrolled about 25 adults aged 18-55 years at a single site in Boston, USA, between 29 July and 7 August 2020. Ad26.COV2.S was a replication-incompetent adenovirus type 26 vector that expressed a prefusion-stabilized SARS-CoV-2 spike protein derived from the original Wuhan strain. The immunoSEQ Assay was used to sequence TCRbeta CDR3 regions. After extraction, genomic DNA underwent amplification by bias-controlled multiplex PCR, followed by high-throughput sequencing. As for how the authors treated the data: To quantify the absolute abundance of every unique TCRbeta CDR3 region, sequences were collapsed and filtered. Usable DNA was measured by amplifying reference genes present in all nucleated cells, and TCRbeta template counts were normalized to that usable DNA to estimate T cell fraction. Repertoire TCRs were annotated as SARS-CoV-2-specific when V gene, CDR3 amino acid sequence and J gene were exactly matched to a known reactive TCR set. The reference SARS-CoV-2 TCR set came from MIRA and was filtered for enrichment in COVID-19-positive ImmuneCODE repertoires, removing public or cross-reactive TCRs. Drawing on the MIRA antigens, annotated TCRs were analysed further at the level of specific ORF or position within ORF. Breadth was defined as annotated unique rearrangements over total unique productive rearrangements; depth was the summed frequency of those rearrangements. Group comparisons of TCR breadth used two-sided Wilcoxon rank-sum tests. Here the immuneACCESS table is served through TCRdb, limited to in-frame sequences with V and J called. Missing clones are a known gap in these copies; in checked studies unresolved V genes cover under half, and the rest lacks a known reason. For V, J and clone size, that table is used; D and trimming come from the DNA. This sample lists 350,000 to 400,000 clones; 88% were detected once. Clones ranked in the top ten supply roughly 3.5% of the sample.

The receptor's source is a person between 18 and 65 years old who received the Ad26.COV2.S COVID-19 vaccine or a placebo. In this chain, TRBV19 is recombined with TRBJ1-3; no D gene is confidently identified. This specimen consisted of peripheral blood, obtained in a trial of Ad26.COV2.S vaccine versus placebo. The CDR3 region has the sequence CASSAKEGNTIYF. DNA sequence: TGTGCCAGTAGTGCTAAAGAGGGAAACACCATATATTTT.